These T cell receptor beta chains were read from a single sample in a study of cytomegalovirus exposure and HLA in healthy donors. The method was immunoSEQ multiplex PCR; TCRdb's version includes in-frame clones alone and lacks a portion of them. The sample has approximately 200,000 clones, about 91% seen once. The sequenced sample was PBMCs. The source of these receptors is a woman aged 18-29 years in good health and CMV-seronegative. Both conserved end residues are trimmed from each CDR3. Fields, in order: V gene, CDR3 protein.

V gene: TRBV27
CDR3 protein: ASRKGRGTGQPQH

V gene: TRBV28
CDR3 protein: ASGGMGERTEAF

V gene: TRBV28
CDR3 protein: ASSFRSDEQY

V gene: TRBV2
CDR3 protein: ASRGPLNEKLF

V gene: TRBV7-9
CDR3 protein: ASSLGKGLRSTGELF

V gene: TRBV5-6
CDR3 protein: ASSARGNTEAF

V gene: TRBV9
CDR3 protein: ASSETGDLSYNEQF

V gene: TRBV4-1
CDR3 protein: ASSLSPRTGEFYGYT

V gene: TRBV28
CDR3 protein: ASSLQGHTIY

V gene: TRBV19
CDR3 protein: ASSIGHQKYEQY

V gene: TRBV2
CDR3 protein: ACRGRGVGTEAF

V gene: TRBV28
CDR3 protein: ASSLVQYQPQH

V gene: TRBV27
CDR3 protein: ASSIRDRGFEQY

V gene: TRBV28
CDR3 protein: ASSLSPSYERFSPGANVLT

V gene: TRBV7-3
CDR3 protein: ASSFEGPTTGELF

V gene: TRBV18
CDR3 protein: ASSPGAGDQETQY

V gene: TRBV4-3
CDR3 protein: ASSQEGLADTDTQY

V gene: TRBV27
CDR3 protein: ASSLYWTGGTGYT

V gene: TRBV30
CDR3 protein: ASSNIADSY

V gene: TRBV7-9
CDR3 protein: ASSLLARNEQF

V gene: TRBV7-3
CDR3 protein: ASSPGGGQPQH

V gene: TRBV7-2
CDR3 protein: ASSIRQGRAEQY

V gene: TRBV27
CDR3 protein: ASSTDRGSTDTQY

V gene: TRBV7-9
CDR3 protein: ASSLILAEEQF

V gene: TRBV9
CDR3 protein: ASSAQGSGGRNEQY

V gene: TRBV6-1
CDR3 protein: ASSRDRGTNIQY

V gene: TRBV19
CDR3 protein: ASSIAGSYGYT

V gene: TRBV4-2
CDR3 protein: ASSQERDSLF

V gene: TRBV7-6
CDR3 protein: ASSLIGRESHEQF

V gene: TRBV6-5
CDR3 protein: ASRQGPDTEAF

V gene: TRBV18
CDR3 protein: ASSPPRDTGELF

V gene: TRBV12-2
CDR3 protein: ASRLVPGDYGYT

V gene: TRBV29-1
CDR3 protein: SAGGQGYEQY

V gene: TRBV27
CDR3 protein: ASSSRNNPGTGPKNIQY

V gene: TRBV11-2
CDR3 protein: ASSPMSGDTQY

V gene: TRBV9
CDR3 protein: ASSVAPAGDNEQF

V gene: TRBV4-1
CDR3 protein: ASSQDSWSDNTEAF

V gene: TRBV5-6
CDR3 protein: ASSLWSRLAYGYT

V gene: TRBV5-1
CDR3 protein: ASSTRGFSHEQY

V gene: TRBV5-1
CDR3 protein: ASSLDPHSKYNEQF

V gene: TRBV7-9
CDR3 protein: ASSLAGRAGGGDKNIQY

V gene: TRBV5-6
CDR3 protein: ASSRMTGLNTEAF

V gene: TRBV5-6
CDR3 protein: ASSLAGQGGQKLF

V gene: TRBV10-3
CDR3 protein: AISSAGTRGDTQY

V gene: TRBV30
CDR3 protein: AWNPPGVPTDTQY

V gene: TRBV29-1
CDR3 protein: SVEDGTDENTEAF

V gene: TRBV28
CDR3 protein: ASRNTGGSNQPQH

V gene: TRBV2
CDR3 protein: ASSKGDSPNYGYT

V gene: TRBV2
CDR3 protein: ASRHRGLNTEAF

V gene: TRBV15
CDR3 protein: ATSRDRGETQY

V gene: TRBV5-6
CDR3 protein: ASSLAESYEQY

V gene: TRBV7-9
CDR3 protein: ASSDRQGNTDTQY

V gene: TRBV25-1
CDR3 protein: ASSGAGQYEQY

V gene: TRBV19
CDR3 protein: ASSWVPAPGGYT

V gene: TRBV5-1
CDR3 protein: ASSLASGSNEQF

V gene: TRBV9
CDR3 protein: ASSVGGESQETQY

V gene: TRBV7-6
CDR3 protein: ASSLAGGTDTQY

V gene: TRBV6-5
CDR3 protein: ASRVRGRETQY

V gene: TRBV2
CDR3 protein: ASRRQNQPQH

V gene: TRBV7-8
CDR3 protein: ASSHGTVGDTQY